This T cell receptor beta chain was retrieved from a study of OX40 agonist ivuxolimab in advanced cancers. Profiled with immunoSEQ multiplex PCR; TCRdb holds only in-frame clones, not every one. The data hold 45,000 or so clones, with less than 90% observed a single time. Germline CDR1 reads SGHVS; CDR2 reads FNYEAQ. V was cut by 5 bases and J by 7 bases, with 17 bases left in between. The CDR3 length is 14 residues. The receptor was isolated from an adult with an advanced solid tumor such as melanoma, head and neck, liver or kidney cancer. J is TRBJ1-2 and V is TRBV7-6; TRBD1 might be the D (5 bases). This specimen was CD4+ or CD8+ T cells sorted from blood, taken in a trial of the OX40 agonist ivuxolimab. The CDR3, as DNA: TGTGCCAGCAGCACCATCGGGGGTGTGAGTGGCTACACCTTC. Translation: CASSTIGGVSGYTF.